One and the same sample provided the 25 T cell receptor beta chains below, sequenced in a study of blood T cells in healthy people across ages. With a J-beta primer mix and a sample-barcoded 5' primer, a second PCR ran about 7 to 12 cycles. In TCRdb, the 5' RACE reads were re-called with MiXCR into one record per CDR3 protein. The data hold over 1,300,000 distinct CDR3 sequences, with approximately 60% observed a single time. Sequences were obtained from blood. The receptors come from a man aged 18 to 30 in good health.

This clonotype turned up a few times. J is TRBJ2-1 and V is TRBV7-2; D gene uncertain. Germline CDR1 and CDR2: SGHTA and FQGNSA. The CDR3 runs to 13 residues. The germline V and J ends were trimmed by 5 bases and 8 bases, with 13 bases remaining between them. The CDR3 region is CASSPDQVHEQFF. The CDR3 DNA reads TGTGCCAGCAGCCCGGACCAGGTTCATGAGCAGTTCTTC.

The chain carries TRBV6-2 or TRBV6-3 and TRBJ2-1, with 8 bases identical to TRBD1. CDR3 length equals 15 residues. Germline values: CDR1 MNHEY, CDR2 SVGEGT. V lost 8 bases to trimming and J lost 5 bases; unmatched junction nucleotides: 11. CDR3 sequence (DNA): TGTGCCAGCGGGGGACCGGGACAGGCACACAATGAGCAGTTCTTC. Its translation is CASGGPGQAHNEQFF.

The sample holds a few counts of this clonotype. The chain uses TRBV4-3 and TRBJ2-3; 8 nucleotides agree with TRBD2. Germline CDR1 and CDR2: LGHNA and YSLEER. Unmatched junction bases numbered 7, after V lost 2 bases and J lost 6 bases. The CDR3 sequence is 15 residues long. CDR3 nucleotides: TGCGCCAGCAGCCAAAGCCGGGGGGGAAGGGATACGCAGTATTTT. Its protein product is CASSQSRGGRDTQYF.

In its sample, this clonotype was seen once. This chain connects TRBV4-1 to TRBJ2-2, with a tentative D call TRBD1 (6 bases). Germline CDR1 and CDR2: MGHRA and YSYEKL. The CDR3 extends over 16 amino acids. The V and J ends lost 7 bases and 1 base respectively, with 16 bases between them. The CDR3 here is CASNPAGTMNTGELFF. The CDR3 DNA is TGCGCCAGCAACCCAGCTGGGACAATGAACACCGGGGAGCTGTTTTTT.

The chain has TRBV20-1 and TRBJ2-5; 7 nucleotides line up with TRBD1. The DNA end is a closer match to TRBJ2-7, so the J assignment may be wrong. The CDR3 runs 13 residues. CDR1 DFQATT and CDR2 SNEGSKA come from the germline V gene (reference sequence). CDR3: CSASVDRTYEQYF. Written as DNA, the CDR3 is TGCAGTGCTAGTGTGGACAGGACCTACGAGCAGTACTTC.

The rearrangement joins TRBV7-6 to TRBJ2-1; either TRBD1 or TRBD2 may supply D (5 bases each). V lost 2 bases and J 5 bases, leaving 13 bases between the germline ends. Per the germline V gene, CDR1 is SGHVS and CDR2 is FNYEAQ. The CDR3 is 15 residues long. The CDR3 region is CASSLRRGINNEQFF. DNA of the CDR3: TGTGCCAGCAGCTTACGACGGGGCATCAACAATGAGCAGTTCTTC.

V usage is TRBV6-1 and J usage is TRBJ1-2, with TRBD1 as a possible D gene (6 bases). CDR3 length equals 15 residues. The V end was cut by 4 bases, the J end by 8 bases, with 20 bases between. Germline CDR1 and CDR2: MNHNS and SASEGT. The DNA of the CDR3 is TGTGCCAGCAGTGTAGAGGGGGACTCGGTTGACGGCTACACCTTC. As protein: CASSVEGDSVDGYTF.

This chain uses TRBV20-1 with TRBJ2-7, with 9 positions matching TRBD2. Germline V gene sequence: CDR1 DFQATT, CDR2 SNEGSKA (reference sequence). The V segment lost 6 bases and the J segment 3 bases; nucleotides outside the gene matches: 15. The CDR3 runs 16 residues. The CDR3 DNA reads TGCAGTGCCAGGGGCCTTAGCGGGGGATCCCTCTACGAGCAGTACTTC. As protein: CSARGLSGGSLYEQYF.

The chain recombines TRBV6-5 with TRBJ1-2, with TRBD1 matching over 7 bases. J gave up 3 bases and V 6 bases, and 10 bases lay outside the gene matches. This CDR3 comprises 15 residues. Germline assignment: CDR1 MNHEY and CDR2 SVGAGI. In DNA form, the CDR3 reads TGTGCCAGCAGCGATAGACAGGGAGAGTACTATGGCTACACCTTC. Its protein product is CASSDRQGEYYGYTF.

The chain combines TRBV28 with TRBJ1-2; TRBD1 matches at 9 bases. Trimming removed 6 bases from V and 1 base from J; junction bases left unmatched: 12. This CDR3 has 17 residues. CDR1 MDHEN and CDR2 SYDVKM come from the germline V gene. The CDR3 nucleotides are TGTGCCAGCAGAAGACAGGGGGACCCCTTTCTTAACTATGGCTACACCTTC. Encoded protein: CASRRQGDPFLNYGYTF.

The V and J genes are TRBV29-1 and TRBJ1-1; D is undetermined. The CDR3 extends over 12 amino acids. Germline CDR1 reads SQVTM; CDR2 reads ANQGSEA. V gave up 6 bases and J gave up 0 bases, with 8 bases separating them. DNA of the CDR3: TGCAGCGTCGTACGGATGAACACTGAAGCTTTCTTT. Residues: CSVVRMNTEAFF.

The V and J genes are TRBV4-1 and TRBJ2-5, with D possibly called TRBD1 or TRBD2 (6 bases each). From germline, CDR1 is MGHRA and CDR2 YSYEKL. Trimming took 4 bases from V and 5 from J, leaving 23 bases between them. This CDR3 contains 17 residues. This chain's CDR3 is CASSPLCEGEERETQYF. The CDR3 coding sequence is TGCGCCAGCAGCCCCCTTTGCGAGGGGGAGGAGAGGGAGACCCAGTACTTC.

This clonotype appeared a single time. The chain is built from TRBV12-3 or TRBV12-4 and TRBJ2-4, with a possible D match to TRBD1 (5 bases). The CDR3 sequence is 14 residues long. Trimming removed 4 bases at V and 13 bases at J, with 20 bases between. The CDR3 loop is CASSSTGLISEQYF. The CDR3 DNA reads TGTGCCAGCAGTTCAACAGGCCTAATTTCAGAGCAGTACTTC.

This chain uses TRBV7-9 with TRBJ2-1; D ambiguous. Germline CDR1 is SEHNR and CDR2 is FQNEAQ (reference sequence). This CDR3 has 13 amino acids. V shed 1 base and J shed 9 bases, with 10 bases lying between them. This CDR3 is CASSLVLVVEQFF. CDR3 nucleotides: TGTGCCAGCAGCTTAGTGCTAGTTGTTGAGCAGTTCTTC.

V usage is TRBV29-1 and J usage is TRBJ1-4; D not certain. The germline V and J ends were trimmed by 6 bases and 0 bases, with 8 bases remaining between them. The germline CDR1 and CDR2 sequences are SQVTM and ANQGSEA. The CDR3 has 13 residues. CDR3 protein: CSVGRTTNEKLFF. The DNA for the CDR3 is TGCAGCGTCGGACGGACAACTAATGAAAAACTGTTTTTT.

The chain joins TRBV5-1 to TRBJ2-4; TRBD1 matches 7 bases. This CDR3 is 16 amino acids long. Trimming cost V 3 bases and J 0 bases; bases outside gene matches: 6. Germline V lookup: CDR1 SGHRS, CDR2 YFSETQ. CDR3 residues: CASSSGTELAKNIQYF. In nucleotides, the CDR3 is TGCGCCAGCAGCTCCGGGACAGAATTAGCCAAAAACATTCAGTACTTC.

The chain recombines TRBV20-1 with TRBJ2-3, with D tentatively TRBD1 or TRBD2 (8 bases each). This CDR3 comprises 17 residues. Germline values: CDR1 DFQATT, CDR2 SNEGSKA (reference sequence). V was shortened by 6 bases and J by 5 bases, with 27 bases between the two germline ends. The CDR3 protein is CSANRGSGGGTRDTQYF. Written as DNA, the CDR3 is TGCAGTGCCAACAGGGGGAGCGGGGGAGGGACACGAGATACGCAGTATTTT.

The rearrangement uses TRBV10-3 and TRBJ1-6; a possible D gene is TRBD1 (5 bases). The CDR3 contains 15 residues. Trimming stripped 1 base from V and 10 bases from J, with 14 bases between. Germline CDR1 is ENHRY and CDR2 is SYGVKD. Here the CDR3 DNA reads TGTGCCATCAGTGAGTTAGACAGCCCTAAGTCACCCCTCCACTTT. Translating it yields CAISELDSPKSPLHF.

To note about this clonotype: One junction end disagrees with the germline gene, perhaps due to a read error. The rearrangement joins TRBV28 to TRBJ2-7; no clear D. This CDR3 has 14 residues. CDR1 and CDR2 from the germline V gene are MDHEN and SYDVKM. CDR3 amino acids: CASSFPTTASPEFF. CDR3 DNA: TGTGCCAGCAGTTTTCCAACTACGGCGTCACCGGAGTTCTTC.

This clonotype has more than one count but fewer than ten. The V call is TRBV3-1, the J call TRBJ2-3; weak D call: TRBD2 (6 bases). The CDR3 contains 15 residues. V was trimmed by 4 bases and J by 4 bases, leaving 15 bases between them. Germline CDR1 LGHDT, CDR2 YNNKEL (reference sequence). This CDR3 reads CASSLTGSLPDTQYF. The CDR3 bases are TGTGCCAGCAGCCTTACCGGGAGTCTTCCAGATACGCAGTATTTT.

V is TRBV6-5 and J is TRBJ2-1; 10 bases line up with TRBD1. The J call may be wrong; the DNA end is better matched by TRBJ2-7. Looked up from germline, CDR1 is MNHEY and CDR2 is SVGAGI. The CDR3 is 17 residues long. DNA of the CDR3: TGTGCCAGCAGTTATGGGACAGGGGCCAGCTCCTACAATGAGCAGTACTTC. Amino acids: CASSYGTGASSYNEQYF.

V is TRBV27 and J is TRBJ2-1, with 16 bases lining up with TRBD2. CDR3 length: 17 residues. Unmatched junction bases numbered 11, after V lost 5 bases and J lost 10 bases. Germline CDR1 and CDR2: MNHEY and SMNVEV (reference sequence). The DNA for the CDR3 is TGTGCCAGCAGTCTCGGGACTAGCGGGAGGGCTTATTGGGAGCAGTTCTTC. Protein sequence: CASSLGTSGRAYWEQFF.

The rearrangement joins TRBV10-2 to TRBJ2-3; 7 nucleotides line up with TRBD2. V was pared by 10 bases and J by 2 bases, with 15 bases of the junction left unmatched. The CDR3 totals 16 residues. CDR1 WSHSY and CDR2 SAAADI come from the germline V gene. The CDR3 reads CATHGEAGFYTDTQYF. The CDR3 DNA is TGCGCCACCCATGGAGAAGCGGGGTTTTACACAGATACGCAGTATTTT.

In DNA, the CDR3 is TGCAGTGCTGAAAACAGGGTATCTAACTATGGCTACACCTTC. The encoded protein is CSAENRVSNYGYTF. The V and J genes are TRBV20-1 and TRBJ1-2, with D possibly matching TRBD1 (6 bases). The length of the CDR3 is 14 residues. The germline V gene has CDR1 DFQATT and CDR2 SNEGSKA (reference sequence). Trimming stripped 5 bases from V and 0 bases from J, with 13 bases between.

Of note for this clonotype: The junction shows a germline mismatch at one end, possibly a read error. The gene calls are TRBV7-9 and TRBJ2-7; perhaps TRBD2 as D (7 bases). Germline loops: CDR1 SEHNR, CDR2 FQNEAQ (reference sequence). The CDR3 sequence is 17 residues long. Written as DNA, the CDR3 is TGTGCCGGCAGCTCCAGTGGGGGGGCGGTGAGCTCCTACGAGCAGTACTTC. Residues: CAGSSSGGAVSSYEQYF.